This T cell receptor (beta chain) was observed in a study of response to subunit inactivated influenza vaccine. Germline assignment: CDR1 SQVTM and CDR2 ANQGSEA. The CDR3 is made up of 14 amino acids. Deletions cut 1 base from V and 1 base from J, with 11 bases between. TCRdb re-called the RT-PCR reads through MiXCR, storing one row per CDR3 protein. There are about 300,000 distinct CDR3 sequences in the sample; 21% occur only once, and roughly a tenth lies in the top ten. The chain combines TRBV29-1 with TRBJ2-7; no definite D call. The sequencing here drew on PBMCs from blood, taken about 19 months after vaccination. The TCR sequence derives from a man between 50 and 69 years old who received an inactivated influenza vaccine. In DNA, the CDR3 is TGCAGCGTTGAAGGGAAGGCCGGATCCTACGAGCAGTACTTC. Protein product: CSVEGKAGSYEQYF.